Following are 25 T cell receptor beta chains from one sample sequenced in a study of Ad26.COV2.S vaccination and SARS-CoV-2 variants. Clones were read by immunoSEQ multiplex PCR, and TCRdb kept only the in-frame ones, dropping some. The sample has 350,000 to 500,000 clones; 89% are singletons. The treatment denotes: 15 to 20 received Ad26.COV2.S at low or high dose, single or two shots; several received placebo; per-sample allocation not given. At day 63 after the first vaccine or placebo injection, samples were drawn. The sample here was peripheral blood, taken in a trial of Ad26.COV2.S vaccine versus placebo. The source of these receptors is a person between 18 and 59 years old who received the Ad26.COV2.S COVID-19 vaccine or a placebo.

The chain combines TRBV4-1 with TRBJ1-2; no reliable D call. V shed 3 bases and J shed 8 bases, with 10 bases lying between them. This CDR3 region has 12 residues. Germline CDR1 reads MGHRA; CDR2 reads YSYEKL. The CDR3 bases are TGCGCCAGCAGCCACCATGCTAGGGGCTACACCTTC. Its protein is CASSHHARGYTF.

This rearrangement joins TRBV28 to TRBJ1-1, with D tentatively TRBD1 (6 bases). The CDR3 runs to 15 residues. Germline V gene lookup returns CDR1 MDHEN and CDR2 SYDVKM. The V and J ends lost 3 bases and 4 bases respectively, with 15 bases between them. The chain's CDR3 is CASSFVGRGGTEAFF. CDR3 bases: TGTGCCAGCAGTTTCGTGGGCAGGGGTGGCACTGAAGCTTTCTTT.

The chain recombines TRBV5-1 with TRBJ1-1; possible D gene TRBD1, 5 bases. The CDR3 consists of 14 residues. V lost 4 bases and J 0 bases, leaving 10 bases between the germline ends. Germline V gene data show CDR1 as SGHRS and CDR2 as YFSETQ. CDR3 loop: CASSPTGVNTEAFF. CDR3 DNA: TGCGCCAGCAGCCCCACGGGGGTGAACACTGAAGCTTTCTTT.

This clone occurred once. The rearrangement joins TRBV5-1 to TRBJ1-1; perhaps TRBD1 as D (5 bases). With 4 bases removed from V and 2 bases from J, the gap between germline ends came to 15 bases. Germline values: CDR1 SGHRS, CDR2 YFSETQ. The CDR3 runs 15 residues. CDR3 residues: CASSTSRGSNTEAFF. DNA for the CDR3: TGCGCCAGCAGCACCTCAAGGGGCTCAAACACTGAAGCTTTCTTT.

CDR3 DNA sequence: TGCGCCAGCAGCTTTTTTTTTAGGGACACCGGCAATTCACCCCTCCACTTT. Its protein is CASSFFFRDTGNSPLHF. This sequence joins TRBV5-1 and TRBJ1-6, with D possibly TRBD1 on 6 matching bases. This CDR3 region has 17 residues. The V gene lost 2 bases and the J gene lost 7 bases, with 19 bases spanning the gap. CDR1 SGHRS and CDR2 YFSETQ come from the germline V gene.

The chain links TRBV18 to TRBJ2-3; D is possibly TRBD1 (5 bases). V gave up 3 bases and J gave up 4 bases, with 14 bases separating them. Per the germline V gene, CDR1 is KGHSH and CDR2 is LQKENI. The CDR3 extends over 15 amino acids. The DNA of the CDR3 is TGTGCCAGCTCACCCTGGCAGGGCGGAGCAGATACGCAGTATTTT. Amino acid sequence: CASSPWQGGADTQYF.

The chain recombines TRBV9 with TRBJ2-5; D is unclear. V was cut by 0 bases and J by 1 base, with 4 bases left in between. Looked up from germline, CDR1 is SGDLS and CDR2 is YYNGEE. The CDR3 loop spans 13 amino acids. The CDR3 DNA follows: TGTGCCAGCAGCGTAGCGGGCCAAGAGACCCAGTACTTC. Translating gives CASSVAGQETQYF.

The CDR3 nucleotides are TGTGCCAGCAGCTTCAGGACAGGGAATTGGGGGTATGGCTACACCTTC. It yields the protein CASSFRTGNWGYGYTF. This sequence joins TRBV13 and TRBJ1-2; 8 bases fit TRBD1. Losses at the gene ends were 3 bases for V and 5 bases for J; bases not matched to a gene: 11. This CDR3 is 16 amino acids long. CDR1 and CDR2 from the germline V gene are PRHDT and FYEKMQ (reference sequence).

The chain carries TRBV7-9 and TRBJ1-5; D unclear. V lost 4 bases, J lost 0 bases, and 22 bases lay in between. CDR1 is SEHNR and CDR2 is FQNEAQ in the germline V gene (reference sequence). The CDR3 has 19 amino acids. The DNA for the CDR3 is TGTGCCAGCAGCTGGGTCGGTCAAAACCACTCCAATAGCAATCAGCCCCAGCATTTT. Its protein is CASSWVGQNHSNSNQPQHF.

This sequence joins TRBV9 and TRBJ1-1, with D tentatively TRBD1 (5 bases). This CDR3 is built from 15 residues. CDR1 is SGDLS, CDR2 YYNGEE, per germline. Trimming removed 4 bases at V and 2 bases at J, with 15 bases between. The CDR3 reads CASSPPQGDNTEAFF. The CDR3 nucleotides read TGTGCCAGCAGCCCCCCCCAAGGGGATAACACTGAAGCTTTCTTT.

J is TRBJ2-1 and V is TRBV24-1; 9 bases are shared with TRBD1. Losses at the gene ends were 3 bases for V and 6 bases for J; bases not matched to a gene: 5. The CDR3 is 15 residues long. Germline CDR1 is KGHDR and CDR2 is SFDVKD. The DNA of the CDR3 is TGTGCCACCAGTGATATTGGGGGACAGGGCAATGAGCAGTTCTTC. Its protein product is CATSDIGGQGNEQFF.

The V call is TRBV5-1, the J call TRBJ2-3; possible D gene TRBD2, 6 bases. Trimming took 0 bases from V and 6 from J, leaving 14 bases between them. Germline CDR1 SGHRS, CDR2 YFSETQ. The CDR3 is 15 residues long. CDR3 DNA sequence: TGCGCCAGCAGCTTGGGCGGGGCTGTCGCGGATACGCAGTATTTT. Protein sequence: CASSLGGAVADTQYF.

The V gene is TRBV4-2, the J gene TRBJ1-4; 9 positions match TRBD1. Germline CDR1 is LGHNA and CDR2 is YNFKEQ. After removal of 3 bases from V and 13 bases from J, the junction contained 12 bases not matched to a gene. CDR3 length equals 15 residues. CDR3 region: CASSHAGTGLNGLFF. CDR3 coding DNA: TGTGCCAGCAGCCACGCCGGGACAGGGCTGAATGGACTGTTTTTT.

The genes are TRBV21-1 and TRBJ1-1; the D call of TRBD1 is as the table states it, not checked on the DNA. TRBV21-1 is flagged as a pseudogene. The CDR3 is 18 residues long. The CDR3 DNA is TGTGCCAGCAGCAAAATCAGGGTAAGACAGGTTGGGTGCACTGAAGCTTTCTTT. Translating it yields CASSKIRVRQVGCTEAFF.

This sequence joins TRBV5-1 and TRBJ1-6; 8 nucleotides align to TRBD1. The CDR3 length is 17 residues. The germline CDR1 and CDR2 sequences are SGHRS and YFSETQ. V trimming: 6 bases; J trimming: 9 bases; junction bases outside the gene matches: 17. CDR3 sequence: CASKRDRNTSPGSPLHF. CDR3 nucleotides: TGCGCCAGCAAAAGGGACAGGAATACTAGTCCTGGTTCACCCCTCCACTTT.

This chain links TRBV3-1 (or the pseudogene TRBV3-2) with TRBJ2-5; possible D gene TRBD2, 5 bases. The CDR3 sequence is 15 residues long. Trimming pared 3 bases from V and 2 bases from J, leaving 13 bases between. In germline, CDR1 is LGHDT, CDR2 YNNKEL (reference sequence). The CDR3 loop is CASSHQLSGQETQYF. The CDR3 DNA reads TGTGCCAGCAGCCATCAGCTATCGGGGCAAGAGACCCAGTACTTC.

The gene calls are TRBV5-1 and TRBJ2-2, with D perhaps matching TRBD2 (6 bases). The V end lost 6 bases, the J end lost 2 bases, and 17 bases lay between the germline ends. CDR1 and CDR2 (germline): SGHRS, YFSETQ. The CDR3 spans 16 residues. The CDR3 DNA follows: TGCGCCAGCAAGACCGACCGGGACTTCAACACCGGGGAGCTGTTTTTT. It encodes CASKTDRDFNTGELFF.

This sequence joins TRBV7-9 and TRBJ1-6; D not resolved. In germline, CDR1 is SEHNR, CDR2 FQNEAQ (reference sequence). Trimming cost V 1 base and J 7 bases, with 8 bases left between them. This CDR3 region has 14 residues. CDR3 nucleotides: TGTGCCAGCAGCTTAGAGAATCTAAATTCACCCCTCCACTTT. Encoded protein: CASSLENLNSPLHF.

The chain employs TRBV6-2 or TRBV6-3 and TRBJ2-5, with D uncertain. This CDR3 comprises 13 residues. The ends were cut back, 4 bases at V and 0 bases at J, with 6 bases in the middle. Germline CDR1 and CDR2: MNHEY and SVGEGT. CDR3 sequence (DNA): TGTGCCAGCAGTTTCATAGACCAAGAGACCCAGTACTTC. It translates to CASSFIDQETQYF.

Note on this clone: Distinct nucleotide sequences in the sample also encode this CDR3. The chain employs TRBV2 and TRBJ2-2; maybe TRBD1 (6 bases). This CDR3 contains 15 residues. CDR1 and CDR2 from the germline V gene are SNHLY and FYNNEI. Trimming took 2 bases from V and 1 from J, leaving 8 bases between them. CDR3: CASSEWGRNTGELFF. As DNA, the CDR3 is TGTGCCAGCAGTGAATGGGGGCGGAACACCGGGGAGCTGTTTTTT.

This rearrangement joins TRBV21-1 to TRBJ1-4. TRBV21-1 is a listed pseudogene. This CDR3 has 18 residues. This chain's CDR3 is CASSKERANNATNEKLFF. CDR3 DNA sequence: TGTGCCAGCAGCAAAGAGAGGGCAAACAACGCAACTAATGAAAAACTGTTTTTT.

The count of this clone is one. The V call is TRBV28, the J call TRBJ2-2, with D perhaps matching TRBD2 (7 bases). This CDR3 comprises 14 residues. CDR1 and CDR2 (germline): MDHEN, SYDVKM. V dropped 2 bases and J dropped 6 bases, with 10 bases sitting between them. Here the CDR3 DNA reads TGTGCCAGCAGTTTAGAGGGGGGGCCCGGGGAGCTGTTTTTT. This codes for CASSLEGGPGELFF.

This sequence joins TRBV7-9 and TRBJ1-2, with a weak D call TRBD1 (5 bases). The V and J ends lost 2 bases and 4 bases respectively, with 8 bases between them. The CDR3 runs 13 residues. The V gene's germline CDR1 is SEHNR and CDR2 FQNEAQ (reference sequence). Written as DNA, the CDR3 is TGTGCCAGCAGCTTATCAGGGACCTATGGCTACACCTTC. The encoded protein is CASSLSGTYGYTF.

CDR3 nucleotide sequence: TGTGCCAGCAGTTACGAGGCTAGCGGGGCCGCTGAGCAGTTCTTC. It is translated as CASSYEASGAAEQFF. V gene TRBV6-2 or TRBV6-3 combines with J gene TRBJ2-1, with 9 bases fitting TRBD2. The CDR3 is made up of 15 amino acids. Germline CDR1 and CDR2: MNHEY and SVGEGT. V was clipped by 2 bases and J by 9 bases; unmatched bases: 8.

The chain employs TRBV5-6 and TRBJ2-7; 10 bases agree with TRBD2. The CDR3 has 14 residues. After removal of 3 bases from V and 5 bases from J, the junction contained 5 bases not matched to a gene. In germline, CDR1 is SGHDT, CDR2 YYEEEE. This CDR3 is CASSWVAGGHEQYV. DNA for the CDR3: TGTGCCAGCAGCTGGGTAGCGGGAGGCCACGAGCAGTACGTC.